This T cell receptor (beta chain) was identified during a study of regulatory T cells in long-lasting Graves disease. Whole-study findings and limits: The study found TRBV28, TRBJ1-2 and TRBJ2-5 favored in persistent disease.

Trimming left V 5 bases short and J 1 base short, with 11 bases between. This CDR3 is built from 14 residues. Germline V CDR1 and CDR2: SEHNR, FQNEAQ (reference sequence). Assembly of TCR beta libraries relied on iRepertoire HTBI primers together with Arm-PCR of CDR3 regions. In the source study's methods: The samples included around 62 TRBV and about 13 TRBJ segments. TCRdb analysed the multiplex PCR reads with MiXCR anew, one entry per CDR3 protein. TCRdb, rather than the study authors, made the V and J calls. The repertoire holds 350,000 to 500,000 distinct CDR3 sequences, 12% to 15% seen once, with roughly a sixth in the top ten. Time point reported: newly diagnosed GD, antithyroid drugs for less than 3 months. PBMCs were the source of the RNA used for TCR sequencing. This clonotype was detected many times. Its antigen is not identified. These same data were also listed under a study on T cells in Graves' hyperthyroidism and ophthalmopathy.

This chain connects TRBV7-9 to TRBJ1-1; TRBD1 might be the D (5 bases). Material: peripheral blood mononuclear cells (PBMCs), obtained at new diagnosis, from a patient treated with antithyroid drugs. The clonotype originates from a woman between 45 and 60 years old with Graves disease. CDR3 sequence: CASSPTVGNTEAFF. CDR3 bases: TGTGCCAGCAGCCCGACAGTTGGGAACACTGAAGCTTTCTTT.